These 7 T cell receptor beta chains came from one sample sequenced in a study of shared clonotypes between healthy human individuals. TCRdb keeps only in-frame clones here, not all; method: immunoSEQ multiplex PCR. The repertoire has around 2.5 million clones, roughly 93% of them found once; the top ten carry 0.36%. The sample was naive CD4+ T cells from PBMCs. The subset denotes: CD45RA+ positively selected. The receptors were gathered from a man younger than 35 in good health. Some clones in this sample may be carry-over from other donors' samples.

J is TRBJ2-3 and V is TRBV9; 11 bases are shared with TRBD2. The CDR3 spans 15 residues. Trimming took 2 bases from V and 4 from J; bases not matched to a gene: 3. Germline V gives CDR1 SGDLS, CDR2 YYNGEE. Written as DNA, the CDR3 is TGTGCCAGCAGCGTTAGCGGGAGGGCGGCAGATACGCAGTATTTT. It encodes CASSVSGRAADTQYF.

This rearrangement joins TRBV9 to TRBJ2-7, with 9 positions matching TRBD2. The CDR3 contains 16 residues. With V trimmed by 4 bases and J by 3 bases, 11 bases remained unmatched. CDR1 and CDR2 (germline): SGDLS, YYNGEE. The CDR3 DNA follows: TGTGCCAGCAGCCCTCGACAGAGTAGCGGGAGCTACGAGCAGTACTTC. Its translation: CASSPRQSSGSYEQYF.

V and J are TRBV30 and TRBJ2-2; D possibly uses TRBD1 or TRBD2 (5 bases each). Germline CDR1 and CDR2: GTSNPN and SVGIG (reference sequence). This CDR3 is 14 amino acids long. Trimming removed 7 bases from V and 1 base from J, with 13 bases in between. In DNA form, the CDR3 reads TGTGCCTCCCCCGGGACCCTGAACACCGGGGAGCTGTTTTTT. It encodes CASPGTLNTGELFF.

The chain joins TRBV7-2 to TRBJ1-1; 7 nucleotides agree with TRBD1. V lost 5 bases to trimming and J lost 8 bases; unmatched junction nucleotides: 14. Germline loops: CDR1 SGHTA, CDR2 FQGNSA. The CDR3 is made up of 15 amino acids. CDR3 nucleotide sequence: TGTGCCAGCAGCCGTAACTTCCAGGGGGGCGGAGAAGCTTTCTTT. Amino acids: CASSRNFQGGGEAFF.

The chain carries TRBV18 and TRBJ1-3, with D unclear. Germline values: CDR1 KGHSH, CDR2 LQKENI. The length of the CDR3 is 15 residues. Trimming took 3 bases from V and 0 from J, leaving 9 bases between them. The DNA of the CDR3 is TGTGCCAGCTCACCTGCCTCCAGCTCTGGAAACACCATATATTTT. It specifies CASSPASSSGNTIYF.

The sample holds a few counts of this clone. This chain uses TRBV7-2 with TRBJ1-1, with D unresolved. The germline CDR1 and CDR2 sequences are SGHTA and FQGNSA. This CDR3 has 13 amino acids. The V and J ends lost 3 bases and 1 base respectively, with 6 bases between them. The CDR3 sequence is CASSFRANTEAFF. CDR3 in DNA: TGTGCCAGCAGCTTCCGAGCGAACACTGAAGCTTTCTTT.

The chain joins TRBV11-2 to TRBJ1-2; D is undetermined. Germline V gene sequence: CDR1 SGHAT, CDR2 FQNNGV. The CDR3 covers 16 residues. V lost 1 base to trimming and J lost 3 bases, with 15 bases between them. In DNA, the CDR3 is TGTGCCAGCAGCTTAGGTAGGACCCTAAGCGACTATGGCTACACCTTC. It specifies CASSLGRTLSDYGYTF.